This T cell receptor beta chain was found in a study of beta chain features in type 1 diabetes. Turning to the study itself: Some 110,000,000 sorted cells were examined across all samples.

Investigators reverse transcribed all isolated RNA, so they sequenced expressed TCRB transcripts. Libraries were prepared by immunoSEQ multiplex PCR; TCRdb keeps only in-frame clonotypes and omits some of them. This table holds 120,000 to 150,000 clones, 6.9% found once. The CDR3 is 13 amino acids. Trimming stripped 6 bases from V and 4 bases from J, with 10 bases between. From germline, CDR1 is MDHEN and CDR2 SYDVKM. Note on this clone: The target antigen is unknown.

Regarding the study as a whole: Sequencing from cDNA could over-represent high-TCR-expressing cells.

The origin of this receptor is a woman younger than 45 in good health. The chain carries TRBV28 and TRBJ1-5; the D is unclear. The specimen was central memory CD4+ T cells from blood. CDR3 in DNA: TGTGCCAGCAGGTCGACGGGGAATCAGCCCCAGCATTTT. It specifies CASRSTGNQPQHF.